This TCR beta chain was captured by sequencing in a study of blood T cell repertoires in COVID-19. Here immunoSEQ multiplex PCR was the method, and the copy in TCRdb shows in-frame clones only, minus some. The sample consists of 400,000 to 450,000 clones, more than 80% of them appearing once. V was clipped by 5 bases and J by 6 bases; unmatched bases: 7. CDR3 size: 15 residues. The germline CDR1 and CDR2 sequences are SNHLY and FYNNEI. The sample taken for sequencing was PBMCs or T cells enriched from blood (not recorded which). The chain links TRBV2 to TRBJ2-2, with 9 bases fitting TRBD1. The origin of this receptor is a man aged 30-40 years who had recovered from COVID-19. CDR3 amino acids: CASSRTGVQSGELFF. The DNA of the CDR3 is TGTGCCAGCAGTCGGACAGGGGTTCAATCCGGGGAGCTGTTTTTT.